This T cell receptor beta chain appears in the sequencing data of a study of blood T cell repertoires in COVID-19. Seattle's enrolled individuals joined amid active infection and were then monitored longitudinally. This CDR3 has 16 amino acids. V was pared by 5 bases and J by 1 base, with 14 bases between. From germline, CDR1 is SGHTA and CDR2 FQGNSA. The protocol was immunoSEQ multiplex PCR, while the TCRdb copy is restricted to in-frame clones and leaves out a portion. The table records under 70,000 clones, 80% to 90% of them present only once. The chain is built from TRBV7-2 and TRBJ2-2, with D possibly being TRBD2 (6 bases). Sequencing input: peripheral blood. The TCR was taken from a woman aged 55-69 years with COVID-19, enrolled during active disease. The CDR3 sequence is CASSRQGLLNTGELFF. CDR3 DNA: TGTGCCAGCAGCCGCCAGGGACTTTTGAACACCGGGGAGCTGTTTTTT.